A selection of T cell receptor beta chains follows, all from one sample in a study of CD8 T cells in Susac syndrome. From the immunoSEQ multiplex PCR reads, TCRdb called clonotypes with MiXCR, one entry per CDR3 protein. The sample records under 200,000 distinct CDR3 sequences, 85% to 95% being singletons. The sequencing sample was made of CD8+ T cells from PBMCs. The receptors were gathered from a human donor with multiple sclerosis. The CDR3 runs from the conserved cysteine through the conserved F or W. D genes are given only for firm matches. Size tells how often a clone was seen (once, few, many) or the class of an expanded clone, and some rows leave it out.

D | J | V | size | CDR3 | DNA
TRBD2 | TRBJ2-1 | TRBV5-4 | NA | CASSGFLAGIANEQFF | TGTGCCAGCAGCGGTTTTTTAGCGGGAATAGCAAATGAGCAGTTCTTC
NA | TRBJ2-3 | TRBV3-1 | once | CASSQVFEGSDTQYF | TGTGCCAGCAGCCAAGTGTTCGAAGGTTCAGATACGCAGTATTTT
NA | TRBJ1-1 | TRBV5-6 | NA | CASSLVLAPSEAFF | TGTGCCAGCAGCTTGGTGTTGGCACCCTCTGAAGCTTTCTTT
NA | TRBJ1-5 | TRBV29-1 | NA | CSVQPPGNQPQHF | TGCAGCGTCCAACCCCCGGGGAATCAGCCCCAGCATTTT
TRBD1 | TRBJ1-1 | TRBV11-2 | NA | CASSLSRTGETEAFF | TGTGCCAGCAGCTTAAGCCGGACAGGTGAGACTGAAGCTTTCTTT
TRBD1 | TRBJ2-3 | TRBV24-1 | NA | CATSGDRKTDTQYF | TGTGCCACCAGTGGGGACAGGAAGACAGATACGCAGTATTTT
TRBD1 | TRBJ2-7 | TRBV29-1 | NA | CSAEDSDRAYGQYF | TGCAGCGCCGAAGATTCGGACAGGGCCTACGGGCAGTACTTC
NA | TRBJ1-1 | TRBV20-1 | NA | CSAPRDSVGTEAFF | TGCAGTGCTCCCCGCGACAGTGTGGGAACTGAAGCTTTCTTT
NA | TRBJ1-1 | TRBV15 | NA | CATSSFWGTEAFF | TGTGCCACCAGCTCCTTTTGGGGGACTGAAGCTTTCTTT
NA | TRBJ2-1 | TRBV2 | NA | CASRGPGREAGYNEQFF | TGTGCCAGCAGGGGACCCGGTAGGGAGGCGGGATACAATGAGCAGTTCTTC